This TCR beta chain was identified during a study of tumor-infiltrating lymphocytes in primary liver carcinoma. Researchers generated TCR beta cDNA from about 500 ng of total RNA, relying on a constant-region primer. ARM-PCR, slightly modified, supplied the TCR beta libraries through three nested multiplex PCR rounds. One entry per CDR3 protein, called by TCRdb with MiXCR from the multiplex PCR reads. The data contain 330,000 or so distinct CDR3 sequences, almost 65% of them singletons. RNA isolated from unsorted whole blood supplied the blood RNA, with germline DNA also extracted. In advance of surgery, roughly 4.4 milliliters of peripheral blood were collected. The receptor's source is a man aged 35-49 years with primary liver carcinoma and hepatitis B virus infection. Source material: peripheral blood.

This CDR3 reads CASSSTGVGYEQYF. In DNA, the CDR3 is TGTGCCAGCAGTTCAACAGGGGTTGGGTACGAGCAGTACTTC. The V call is TRBV6-6, the J call TRBJ2-7, with 7 positions matching TRBD1. The germline CDR1 and CDR2 sequences are MNHNY and SVGAGI (reference sequence). CDR3 length equals 14 residues. V was clipped by 4 bases and J by 4 bases; unmatched bases: 7.